The T cell receptor beta chain under discussion was sequenced for a study of blood T cell repertoires in COVID-19. Study background: Collection of acute and convalescent COVID-19 samples took place in the United States, Italy and Spain.

Measured with immunoSEQ multiplex PCR; TCRdb has only the in-frame clones, and not every one. Found here are about 110,000 clones, more than 70% of them singletons; the top ten hold approximately 4%. This clone was detected a few times. Trimming stripped 0 bases from V and 0 bases from J, with 9 bases between. The CDR3 totals 16 residues. Germline V gene data show CDR1 as MGHRA and CDR2 as YSYEKL. The sample taken for sequencing was peripheral blood. The origin of this receptor is a human donor in a cohort sampled during active COVID-19. This rearrangement joins TRBV4-1 to TRBJ1-3; the D is unclear. CDR3 region: CASSQDVQLSGNTIYF. The CDR3 nucleotides read TGCGCCAGCAGCCAAGATGTACAGCTCTCTGGAAACACCATATATTTT.